This T cell receptor (beta chain) was captured by sequencing in a study of control samples from healthy donors and cancer patients (dated by TCRdb to 2018 to 2020). CDR1 and CDR2 were assigned from the germline V gene as KGHSH and LQKENI. CDR3 length: 14 amino acids, cysteine to phenylalanine. The entry retains the CDR3 DNA only, 42 bases that are in frame from base 1. From V the trimming removes 6 bases and from J it removes 3 bases, while the gene matches leave 6 bases of the junction unaccounted for. The method was the immunoSEQ multiplex PCR assay. TCRdb holds this immuneACCESS table with in-frame rearrangements only. Some clones are missing; in checked studies, unresolved V genes explain under half, and the rest has no known cause. The sample profile shows roughly 170,000 clones; around 95% of them were found once. The top ten clones comprise over 4% of the sample. Worth noting for this clone: The antigen it binds to is not known. The record has no base qualities; no much larger clone is one base away.

Recombination connected TRBV18 to TRBJ1-1; 8 central bases correspond to TRBD1. What was sequenced was blood. The receptor comes from an older woman in good health. The DNA is as follows: TGTGCCAGCTCGCCAGGGGGCTTGGACACTGAAGCTTTCTTT. Its protein is CASSPGGLDTEAFF.